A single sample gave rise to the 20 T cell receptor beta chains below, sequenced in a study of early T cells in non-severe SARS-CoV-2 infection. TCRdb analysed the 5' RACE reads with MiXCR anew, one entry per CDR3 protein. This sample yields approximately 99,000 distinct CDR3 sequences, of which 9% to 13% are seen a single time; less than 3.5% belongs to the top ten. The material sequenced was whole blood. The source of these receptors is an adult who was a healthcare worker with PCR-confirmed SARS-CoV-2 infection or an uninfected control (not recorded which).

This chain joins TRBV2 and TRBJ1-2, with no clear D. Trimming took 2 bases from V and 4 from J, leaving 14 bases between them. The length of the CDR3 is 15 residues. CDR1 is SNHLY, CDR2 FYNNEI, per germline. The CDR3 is CASSEPRGQFYGYTF. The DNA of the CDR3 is TGTGCCAGCAGTGAACCGCGTGGGCAGTTCTATGGCTACACCTTC.

Here the CDR3 reads CASSLRPAGGIHYNEQFF. DNA of the CDR3: TGTGCCAGCAGCTTAAGGCCGGCGGGGGGGATTCACTACAATGAGCAGTTCTTC. The chain uses TRBV7-8 and TRBJ2-1; 9 nucleotides line up with TRBD2. The CDR3 covers 18 residues. V shed 2 bases and J 3 bases; nucleotides not matched to a gene: 11. Per the germline V gene, CDR1 is SGHVS and CDR2 is FQNEAQ.

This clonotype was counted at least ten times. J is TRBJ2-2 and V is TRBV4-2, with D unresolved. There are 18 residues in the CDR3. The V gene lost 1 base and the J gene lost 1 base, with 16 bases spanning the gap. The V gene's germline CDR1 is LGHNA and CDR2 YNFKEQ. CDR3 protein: CASSQGAGDQMNTGELFF. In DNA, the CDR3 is TGTGCCAGCAGCCAAGGTGCAGGCGACCAGATGAACACCGGGGAGCTGTTTTTT.

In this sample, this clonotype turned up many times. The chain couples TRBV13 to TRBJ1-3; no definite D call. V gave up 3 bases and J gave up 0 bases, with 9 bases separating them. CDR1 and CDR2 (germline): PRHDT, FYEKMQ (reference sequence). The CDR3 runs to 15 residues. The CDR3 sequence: CASSFTEGSGNTIYF. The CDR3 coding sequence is TGTGCCAGCAGCTTCACGGAGGGCTCTGGAAACACCATATATTTT.

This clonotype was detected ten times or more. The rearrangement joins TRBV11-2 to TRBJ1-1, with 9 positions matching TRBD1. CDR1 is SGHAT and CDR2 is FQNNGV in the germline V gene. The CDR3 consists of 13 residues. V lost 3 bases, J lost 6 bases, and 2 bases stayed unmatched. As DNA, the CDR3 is TGTGCCAGCAGCTTGGACAGGGGCTCTGAAGCTTTCTTT. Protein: CASSLDRGSEAFF. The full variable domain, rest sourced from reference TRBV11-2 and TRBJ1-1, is EAGVAQSPRYKIIEKRQSVAFWCNPISGHATLYWYQQILGQGPKLLIQFQNNGVVDDSQLPKDRFSAERLKGVDSTLKIQPAKLEDSAVYLCASSLDRGSEAFFGQGTRLTVV.

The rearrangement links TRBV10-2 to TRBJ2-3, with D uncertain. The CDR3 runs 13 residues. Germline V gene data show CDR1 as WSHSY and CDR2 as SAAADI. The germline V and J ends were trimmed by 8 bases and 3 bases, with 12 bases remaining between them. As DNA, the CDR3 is TGCGCCAGCGGGGAAGGAACTACAGATACGCAGTATTTT. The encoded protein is CASGEGTTDTQYF.

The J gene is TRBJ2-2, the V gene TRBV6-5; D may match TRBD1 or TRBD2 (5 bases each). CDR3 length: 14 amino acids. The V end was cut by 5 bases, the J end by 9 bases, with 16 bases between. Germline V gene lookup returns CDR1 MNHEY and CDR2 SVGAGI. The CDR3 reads CASSPGWDERELFF. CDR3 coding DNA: TGTGCCAGCAGTCCCGGGTGGGACGAGAGGGAGCTGTTTTTT.

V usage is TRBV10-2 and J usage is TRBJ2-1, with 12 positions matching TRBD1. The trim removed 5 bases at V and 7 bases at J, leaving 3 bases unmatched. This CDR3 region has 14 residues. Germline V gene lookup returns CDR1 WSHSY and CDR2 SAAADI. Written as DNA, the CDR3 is TGCGCCAGCAGTAAGGGACAGGGGGCAAATGAGCAGTTCTTC. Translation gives CASSKGQGANEQFF.

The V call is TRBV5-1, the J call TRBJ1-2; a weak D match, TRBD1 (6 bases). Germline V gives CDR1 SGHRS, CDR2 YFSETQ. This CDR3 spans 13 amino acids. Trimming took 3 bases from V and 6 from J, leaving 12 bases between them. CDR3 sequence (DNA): TGCGCCAGCAGCTGGGCGGGGACAAATGGCTACACCTTC. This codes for CASSWAGTNGYTF.

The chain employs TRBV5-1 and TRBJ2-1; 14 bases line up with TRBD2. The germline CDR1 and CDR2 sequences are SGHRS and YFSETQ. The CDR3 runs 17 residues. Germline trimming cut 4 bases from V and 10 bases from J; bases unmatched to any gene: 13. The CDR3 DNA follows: TGCGCCAGCAGCCCCCATGCGGGACTAGCGGGAGAGGGGGAGCAGTTCTTC. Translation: CASSPHAGLAGEGEQFF.

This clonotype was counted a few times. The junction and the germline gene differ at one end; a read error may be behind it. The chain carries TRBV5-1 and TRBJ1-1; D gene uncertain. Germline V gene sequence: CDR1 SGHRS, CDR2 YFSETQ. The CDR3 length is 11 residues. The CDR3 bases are TGCGCCAGCAGCCGTAACAGTGAAGCTTTCTTT. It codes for CASSRNSEAFF.

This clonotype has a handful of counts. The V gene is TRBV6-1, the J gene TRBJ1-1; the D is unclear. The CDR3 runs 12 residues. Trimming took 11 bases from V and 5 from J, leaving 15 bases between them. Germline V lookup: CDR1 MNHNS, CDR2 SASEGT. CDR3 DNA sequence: TGTGCCGTGGCTTCGGGAAAGACTGAAGCTTTCTTT. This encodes CAVASGKTEAFF.

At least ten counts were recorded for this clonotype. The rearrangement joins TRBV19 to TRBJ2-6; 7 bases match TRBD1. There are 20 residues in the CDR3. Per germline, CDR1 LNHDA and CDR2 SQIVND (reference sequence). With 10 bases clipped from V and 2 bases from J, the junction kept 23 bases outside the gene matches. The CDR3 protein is CATSLGTALWGLTGANVLTF. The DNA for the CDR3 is TGTGCCACCTCACTGGGGACAGCCCTTTGGGGGCTGACTGGGGCCAACGTCCTGACTTTC.

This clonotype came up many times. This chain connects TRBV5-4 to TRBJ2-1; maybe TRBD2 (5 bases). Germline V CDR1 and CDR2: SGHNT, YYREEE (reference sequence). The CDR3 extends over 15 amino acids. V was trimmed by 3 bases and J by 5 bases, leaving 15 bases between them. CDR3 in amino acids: CASSYPSPYNNEQFF. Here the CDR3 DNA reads TGTGCCAGCAGCTACCCTAGCCCCTACAACAATGAGCAGTTCTTC.

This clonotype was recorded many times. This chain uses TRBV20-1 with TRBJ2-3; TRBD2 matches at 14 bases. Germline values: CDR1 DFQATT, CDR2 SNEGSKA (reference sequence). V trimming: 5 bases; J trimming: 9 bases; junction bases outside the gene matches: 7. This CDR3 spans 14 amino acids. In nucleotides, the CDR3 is TGCAGTGCTGGACTAGCGGGAGGTGGCGAGACGCAGTATTTT. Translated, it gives CSAGLAGGGETQYF.

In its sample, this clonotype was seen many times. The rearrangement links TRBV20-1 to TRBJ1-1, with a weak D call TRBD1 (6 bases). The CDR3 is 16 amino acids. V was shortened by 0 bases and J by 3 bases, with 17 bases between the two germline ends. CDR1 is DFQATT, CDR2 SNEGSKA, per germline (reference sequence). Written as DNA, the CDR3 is TGCAGTGCTAGAGATCAGGGCAGGGGTTGGTACACTGAAGCTTTCTTT. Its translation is CSARDQGRGWYTEAFF.

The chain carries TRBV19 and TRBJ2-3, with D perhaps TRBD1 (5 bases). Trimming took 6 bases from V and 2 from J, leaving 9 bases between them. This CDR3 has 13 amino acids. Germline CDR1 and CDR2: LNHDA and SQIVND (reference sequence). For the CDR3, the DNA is TGTGCCAGTAGAAGACAGACCACAGATACGCAGTATTTT. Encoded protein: CASRRQTTDTQYF.

DNA of the CDR3: TGTGCCAGCAGTTACTCAAGGGGAGGTTTCGGCGAAAAACTGTTTTTT. Translation: CASSYSRGGFGEKLFF. This chain uses TRBV6-6 with TRBJ1-4, with a weak D call TRBD1 (5 bases). The CDR3 contains 16 residues. Germline assignment: CDR1 MNHNY and CDR2 SVGAGI (reference sequence). Trimming left V 0 bases short and J 8 bases short, with 16 bases between.

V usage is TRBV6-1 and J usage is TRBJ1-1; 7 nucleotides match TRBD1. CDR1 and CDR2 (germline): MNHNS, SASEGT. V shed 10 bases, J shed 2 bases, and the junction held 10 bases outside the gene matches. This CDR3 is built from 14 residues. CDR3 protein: CATFEGASNTEAFF. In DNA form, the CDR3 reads TGTGCCACCTTTGAGGGGGCCTCTAACACTGAAGCTTTCTTT.

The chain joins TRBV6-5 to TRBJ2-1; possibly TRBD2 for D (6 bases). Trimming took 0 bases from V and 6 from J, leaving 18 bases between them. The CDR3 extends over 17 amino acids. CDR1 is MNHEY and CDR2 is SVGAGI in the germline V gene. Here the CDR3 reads CASSYSSPRGKRNEQFF. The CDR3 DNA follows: TGTGCCAGCAGTTACTCGAGTCCGCGGGGTAAACGCAATGAGCAGTTCTTC.